The source of this T cell receptor beta chain is a study of CD4 T cells in relation to SARS-CoV-2 and coronaviruses. Study details: PBMCs were cultured with antigen for 10 days before TCR beta sequencing.

The method was immunoSEQ multiplex PCR; TCRdb's version includes in-frame clones alone and lacks a portion of them. The table has about 25,000 clones, approximately 78% seen once; the top ten hold about 15%. As concerns this clone: Its antigen is undetermined.

The CDR3 length is 15 residues. Germline lookup yields CDR1 SEHNR and CDR2 FQNEAQ (reference sequence). Trimming shortened V by 2 bases and J by 0 bases, and 10 bases separated the two germline ends. The unexposed donors gave CD4+ T cells in about 2010-2019, prior to COVID-19. The cells were cultured for less than twelve days before CD4+ T cells were isolated. Unexposed-donor CD4+ T cells were probed with SARS-CoV-2 S/N and four cold-coronavirus spikes, cells permitting. The chain joins TRBV7-9 to TRBJ1-2, with D possibly matching TRBD1 (6 bases). This sequence originates from a human donor in good health. The sample was CD4+ T cells from PBMCs, cultured in vitro. The CDR3 protein is CASSLSTGTNYGYTF. CDR3 sequence (DNA): TGTGCCAGCAGCTTATCGACAGGTACTAACTATGGCTACACCTTC.